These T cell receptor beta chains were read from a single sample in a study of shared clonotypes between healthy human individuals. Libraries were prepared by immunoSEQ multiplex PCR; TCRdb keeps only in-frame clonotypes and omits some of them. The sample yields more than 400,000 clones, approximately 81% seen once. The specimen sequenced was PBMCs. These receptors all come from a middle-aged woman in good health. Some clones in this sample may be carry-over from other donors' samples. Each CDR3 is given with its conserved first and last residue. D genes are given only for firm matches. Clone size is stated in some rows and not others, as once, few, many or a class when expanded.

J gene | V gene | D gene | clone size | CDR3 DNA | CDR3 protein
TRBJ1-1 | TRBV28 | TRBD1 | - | TGTGCCAGCAGTTTATGGGACAGGGGGCCTGGAACTGAAGCTTTCTTT | CASSLWDRGPGTEAFF
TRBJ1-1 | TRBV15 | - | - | TGTGCCACCAGCAGGGGGATTGGGGACACTGAAGCTTTCTTT | CATSRGIGDTEAFF
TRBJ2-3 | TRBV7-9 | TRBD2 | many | TGTGCCAGCAGCTCGCCGGGACTAGGCACAGATACGCAGTATTTT | CASSSPGLGTDTQYF
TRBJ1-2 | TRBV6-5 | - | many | TGTGCCAGTATCAACAGGGCTGGGGGCTACACCTTC | CASINRAGGYTF
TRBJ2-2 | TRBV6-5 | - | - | TGTGCCAGCAGTCCCCAATCAGGGGCGGAGCTGTTTTTT | CASSPQSGAELFF
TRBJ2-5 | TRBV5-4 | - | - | TGTGCCAGCAGCTCTTATACCGGGAGAGGGCAAGAGACCCAGTACTTC | CASSSYTGRGQETQYF
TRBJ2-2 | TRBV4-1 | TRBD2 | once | TGCGCCAGCAGCCAATTACTAGCGGGAGAAGGGGCCGGGGAGCTGTTTTTT | CASSQLLAGEGAGELFF
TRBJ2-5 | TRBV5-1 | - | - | TGCGCCAGCAGCTTGTCCTGGGGGGCGCTTTCAGAGACCCAGTACTTC | CASSLSWGALSETQYF
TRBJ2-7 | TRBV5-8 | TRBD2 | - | TGTGCCAGCAGCCTCAGGGATAGCGGGATTAACGAGCAGTACTTC | CASSLRDSGINEQYF
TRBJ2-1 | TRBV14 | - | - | TGTGCCAGCAGCCAAGCAGGAGCCCCCGGTAATGAGCAGTTCTTC | CASSQAGAPGNEQFF
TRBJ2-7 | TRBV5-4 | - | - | TGTGCCAGCAGCTTGGCCGGCCCGGGTGAGCAGTACTTC | CASSLAGPGEQYF
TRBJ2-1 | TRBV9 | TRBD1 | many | TGTGCCAGCAGCGTAGAGGGGGCACGTGGCAATGAGCAGTTCTTC | CASSVEGARGNEQFF
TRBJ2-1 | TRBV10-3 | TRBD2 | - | TGTGCCATCAGTGAGGGACTAGTCGCTGAGCAGTTCTTC | CAISEGLVAEQFF
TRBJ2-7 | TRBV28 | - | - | TGTGCCAGCAGGCCCGGACCCTCCTACGAGCAGTACTTC | CASRPGPSYEQYF
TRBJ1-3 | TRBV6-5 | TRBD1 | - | TGTGCCAGCAGTCCGACAGGGGTGACTGGAAACACCATATATTTT | CASSPTGVTGNTIYF
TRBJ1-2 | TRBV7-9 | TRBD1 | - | TGTGCCAGCAGCCCCTGGGACAGAGGGGGCTACACCTTC | CASSPWDRGGYTF
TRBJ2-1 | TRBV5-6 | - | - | TGTGCCAGCAGCTTGGTCCAGGCCAATGAGCAGTTCTTC | CASSLVQANEQFF
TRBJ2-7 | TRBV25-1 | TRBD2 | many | TGTGCCAGCAGTGCCGGACTAGCGGGAGTCGACGAGCAGTACTTC | CASSAGLAGVDEQYF
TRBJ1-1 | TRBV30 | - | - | TGTGCCTCTCAGAGGAGGGCCGCTCTGGAAGCTTTCTTT | CASQRRAALEAFF
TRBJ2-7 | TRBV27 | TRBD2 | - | TGTGCCAGCAGTTTAACCGGACTAGCGGGAGCGGGGGAGCAGTACTTC | CASSLTGLAGAGEQYF
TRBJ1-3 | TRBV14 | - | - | TGTGCCAGCAGCCAAGATCGGGGGTACAACACCATATATTTT | CASSQDRGYNTIYF
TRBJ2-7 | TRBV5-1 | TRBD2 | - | TGCGCCAGCAGCCACGGGACTAGCGGGAGGGGAAACTACGAGCAGTACTTC | CASSHGTSGRGNYEQYF
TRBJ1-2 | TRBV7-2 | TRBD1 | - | TGTGCCAGCAGCACGGGTGGACAGGGGTACTATGGCTACACCTTC | CASSTGGQGYYGYTF
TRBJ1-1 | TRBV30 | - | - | TGTGCCTGGAGTGACCGACAGCCCTGGGAGAACACTGAAGCTTTCTTT | CAWSDRQPWENTEAFF
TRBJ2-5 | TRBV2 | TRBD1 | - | TGTGCCGACCGGGACAGGGGGGAGACCCAGTACTTC | CADRDRGETQYF
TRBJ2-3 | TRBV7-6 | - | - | TGTGCCAGCAGCGGCCACCTAGCAAATACGCAGTATTTT | CASSGHLANTQYF
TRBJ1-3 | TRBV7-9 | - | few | TGTGCCAGCAGCTTCCATCAGGGTACGGGAAACACCATATATTTT | CASSFHQGTGNTIYF
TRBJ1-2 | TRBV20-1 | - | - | TGCAGTGCAAGGACAGACTATGGCTACACCTTC | CSARTDYGYTF
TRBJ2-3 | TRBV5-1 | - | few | TGCGCCAGCAGTAGGGGCACAGATACGCAGTATTTT | CASSRGTDTQYF
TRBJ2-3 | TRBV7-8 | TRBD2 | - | TGTGCCAGCAGCTTAAGCGGGAGTTGGAGCGTTACGCAGTATTTT | CASSLSGSWSVTQYF
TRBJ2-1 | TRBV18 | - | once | TGTGCCAGCTCACCAATGTTGGGTAGTCGCAATGAGCAGTTCTTC | CASSPMLGSRNEQFF
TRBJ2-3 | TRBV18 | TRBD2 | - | TGTGCCAGCTCATACGGGACTAGCGGGAGTGGAAATACGCAGTATTTT | CASSYGTSGSGNTQYF
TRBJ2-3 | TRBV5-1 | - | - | TGCGCCAGCAGCCCGGGGACTACAGATACGCAGTATTTT | CASSPGTTDTQYF
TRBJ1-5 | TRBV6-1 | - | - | TGTGCCAGCAGTTTTACAGCCAGCAATCAGCCCCAGCATTTT | CASSFTASNQPQHF
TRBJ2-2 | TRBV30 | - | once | TGTGCCTGGCAGGGACATGCCGCCGGGGAGCTGTTTTTT | CAWQGHAAGELFF
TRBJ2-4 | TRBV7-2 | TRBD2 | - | TGTGCCAGCAGCATCCTAGCGGGAGGGCCAAAAAACATTCAGTACTTC | CASSILAGGPKNIQYF
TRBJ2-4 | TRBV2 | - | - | TGTGCCAGCAGCCCCACAGAGGCCAAAAACATTCAGTACTTC | CASSPTEAKNIQYF
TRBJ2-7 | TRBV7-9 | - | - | TGTGCCAGCAGCCTAGGGGTAGGTTACGAGCAGTACTTC | CASSLGVGYEQYF
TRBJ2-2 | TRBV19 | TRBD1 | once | TGTGCCAGTAGTATCGGGACAGGGGGTTGGGCCGGGGAGCTGTTTTTT | CASSIGTGGWAGELFF
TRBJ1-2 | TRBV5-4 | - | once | TGTGCCAGCAGCTTGGCTCCAGGGACAAACTATGGCTACACCTTC | CASSLAPGTNYGYTF
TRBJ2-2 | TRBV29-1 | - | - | TGCAGCGTTGACCCACAGGGTTCCGGGGAGCTGTTTTTT | CSVDPQGSGELFF
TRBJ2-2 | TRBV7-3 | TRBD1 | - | TGTGCCAGCAAACAGGGGGCGGCTAGGCCCGGGGAGCTGTTTTTT | CASKQGAARPGELFF
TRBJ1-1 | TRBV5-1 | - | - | TGCGCCAGCAGTCCCCTACTCCAGGGTGAAGCTTTCTTT | CASSPLLQGEAFF